What follows describes a single TCR beta chain. The sample holds a few counts of this clone. There is no known antigen for this receptor. No base quality information exists; no much larger clone differs at one position. Library prep was done by the immunoSEQ multiplex PCR assay. The multiplex PCR relied on a mix of 60 forward primers for TCR Vbeta segments and 13 reverse primers for TCR Jbeta segments. Amplification of the CDR3 region of rearranged TCR beta genes was performed with a multiplex PCR assay on genomic DNA. The Illumina HiSeq System was used to sequence the amplified TCR beta libraries as 87-base-pair reads. The published analysis was carried out like this. A later analysis tallied roughly 78 million unique TCR beta chains across the 666 repertoires, and approximately 12 million of those chains were shared by two or more donors. A nearest-neighbor algorithm error-corrected the raw reads and collapsed the reads into unique sequences, merging closely related sequences to remove PCR and sequencing errors. V, D and J gene segments were assigned by aligning CDR3 sequences to IMGT reference sequences. For a sequence to be retained, a match of at least six nucleotides to both a V gene segment and a J gene segment was required. A rearrangement was called productive if the CDR3 had no stop codons and remained in frame with V and J, and every other rearrangement was called non-productive. CDR3 was defined according to IMGT convention as the region running from the second conserved V-encoded cysteine to the conserved J-encoded phenylalanine. Sequences without an unambiguous match to a single V gene segment were excluded from the earlier analysis of 450 to 650 of the donors. In an earlier analysis of some 590 of the donors, V segments were called functional above 56.7% productive rearrangements and were called segregating when the between-donor standard deviation exceeded 5%. A statistical classification framework was built for diagnosing cytomegalovirus status from the catalog of TCR beta chain sequences. V and J gene assignment, in a later analysis, came from comparing TCR nucleotide sequences with IMGT/GENE-DB human TR gene sequences. The TCRdist pipeline was used in a later analysis to assign CDR3 sequences and most-parsimonious VDJ recombination scenarios. A later analysis defined each TCR beta chain by its CDR3 amino acid sequence plus V-gene family, and excluded reads lacking a unique V-gene family. A later analysis removed 550 to 650 highly shared, low-generation-probability nucleotide sequences to deal with suspected cross-contamination and a sequencing artifact. A later analysis calculated a clonal expansion index for each public chain from normalized within-repertoire ranks of inferred template counts. A later analysis computed generation probabilities with a VDJ recombination model fitted to out-of-frame rearrangements, and checked the results against IGoR. In a later analysis, hypergeometric tests were used to score TCR-TCR, TCR-HLA and TCR-CMV co-occurrence, with a repertoire-size bias correction applied to TCR pairs. In a later analysis, false discovery rates were estimated by permuting HLA or CMV assignments 20 times. In a later analysis, co-occurring TCRs were grouped using DBSCAN, with TCRdist sequence similarity added in when clustering inside HLA-allele-positive subsets. Repertoires with fewer than 30,000 or more than 120,000 public chains, plus five repertoires with anomalous nucleotide sharing, were excluded from co-occurrence clustering. Entries here come from immuneACCESS through TCRdb and include only in-frame sequences with V and J called. Some clones fail to appear in such tables; in the studies checked, an unresolved V gene covers under half of the shortfall, and the cause of the remainder is unknown. The DNA was the basis for D and trimming; V, J and clone size are from that table. The sample table shows 100,000 to 150,000 clones, and 65% to 85% are seen once. The ten largest clones capture 4% of the sample.

These data are taken from a study of cytomegalovirus exposure and HLA in healthy donors (TCRdb year 2017). Some background on the complete study: According to an earlier analysis of 550 to 700 of the donors, about 179 million T cells yielded 117 million unique TCR beta sequences and about 300 Gb of sequence data. Every repertoire in the discovery cohort had been generated on one and the same sequencing platform. Typing coverage differed by locus: A, B, C, DRB1 and DQB1 were typed in roughly 629-640 donors, DQA1 in roughly 510, DPA1 in around 580, and DPB1 in just under 480. In a later analysis, previously published TCR beta repertoires from several hundred donors were re-analyzed and high-resolution HLA genotyping was added so that TCR occurrence patterns could be studied. Donor age, sex, ethnicity and CMV serostatus were compiled together with the repertoire data. A separate validation cohort of about 110 different subjects was used in addition to the approximately 700-subject first cohort. To decide whether each TCR beta V gene segment behaved as functional or pseudogenic, an earlier analysis of several hundred of the donors relied on high-throughput TCR beta sequencing. High-throughput TCR immunosequencing, statistical association of individual TCRs with disease status, and machine learning were combined to predict cytomegalovirus infection status. Among some 400 genotyped donors of the cohort, an average of approximately 240,000 unique TCR beta nucleotide sequences was sequenced per donor, of which 15% to 20% were non-productive. The genetic ancestry cluster associated with self-reported Caucasian donors included approximately 85% of the roughly 400 genotyped donors. In a later genetic analysis, genome-wide SNP genotypes for about three fifths of the 666 donors were used, and that subset was treated as a discovery cohort. Using immunosequencing, the study profiled T cell repertoires from fewer than 850 subjects and related those repertoires to cytomegalovirus serostatus. Class I and class II HLA loci were covered by the typing at four-digit resolution. Rather than drawing on any new phenotypic data, the later analysis identified candidate immune exposures from TCR beta sequences and the way those sequences occurred across donors. The study aimed to test whether cataloging public T cell receptors could reveal signatures of past pathogen exposure. Because of strong linkage in the cohort, roughly five DR-DQ haplotypes were treated as single units for association and clustering. An early release covering roughly 640 HLA-typed donors comprised roughly 300 gigabases of sequencing data and around 80 million unique TCR sequences. Study-wide conclusions, independent of this receptor: Across donors, most TCR sequences were observed very rarely, whereas some public TCRs were present in many individuals. An association between a missense DCLRE1C variant and V-gene and J-gene trimming of TCR beta chains was found in a later genetic analysis and replicated in an independent cohort. Broadly in line with IMGT annotations, most TCR beta V segments showed up in productive rearrangements about 87% or about 30% of the time in an earlier analysis of 587 of the donors. In vitro tests confirmed that a few of the cytomegalovirus-associated TCR beta chains recognize cytomegalovirus antigens. A later genetic analysis reported fewer N-insertions in productive TCRs among donors in an Asian-associated ancestry cluster than the roughly 650-donor mean. According to a later analysis, parvovirus B19, influenza, CMV and Epstein-Barr virus appeared linked to several top co-occurrence clusters. Most CMV-associated TCR beta chains appeared to be HLA-restricted in a later analysis, and the HLA associations seemed to be driven largely by CMV exposure. The 87-base-pair reads could not distinguish some IMGT-functional V segments, including TRBV6-2 and TRBV6-3, so those segments were excluded. Roughly uniform sequencing depth across donors was assumed in presence/absence analyses, although this assumption may not hold. A group of highly shared sequence variants was considered likely to be a technical artifact of the sequencing pipeline. Cytomegalovirus status was reported to be diagnosed by the classifier with high specificity and sensitivity in both the original and validation cohorts. According to the authors, the approach could potentially be generalized to other disease states and immunological phenotypes. Because counts were too low, about 18 rarely observed V segments, including chromosome 9 orphons, were left out of the earlier analysis of a few hundred of the donors. In a later analysis, the rate of TCR association differed among HLA loci, with DRB1 alleles having the most associated TCRs and HLA-C alleles having the fewest. A later analysis associated 15,000 to 20,000 TCR beta sequences with specific HLA alleles at a false discovery rate of 0.05. A further reported finding was that TCR beta sequences accurately predicted the HLA-A and HLA-B alleles for most subjects in the first cohort. The study listed over 150 TCR beta chains as associated with cytomegalovirus. The cohort was sequenced for TCR beta chains only, and without alpha or paired-chain data the features that could be detected were limited. The only immune exposure information available for the cohort was CMV serostatus. A later analysis found that HLA-associated TCR beta chains were more clonally expanded and had lower generation probabilities than equally common non-associated chains. Strong co-occurrence of HLA alleles, especially DR and DQ, made assigning TCR associations to individual alleles difficult. Correlated functional status among segregating V segments might reflect linkage disequilibrium, but an unknown experimental factor could not be ruled out. Because some donors lacked HLA typing at each locus, the association tests relied only on the typed subset.

The cohort was made up of 500 to 800 healthy bone marrow donors. All cohort members were sampled while nominally healthy, although unrecorded immune exposures were likely present. The donor tested CMV seropositive, placing the donor among the approximately 290 seropositive members of the cohort. A peripheral blood sample was provided by each donor, and peripheral blood mononuclear cells were used for TCR beta sequencing. Genomic DNA was extracted from the blood cell samples with the Qiagen DNeasy Blood Extraction Kit. Relative to germline, V is 3 bases shorter and J is 3 bases shorter, with 9 bases between their ends. The CDR3 runs 14 amino acids, cysteine and phenylalanine included. This entry keeps only the CDR3 DNA: 42 bases, framed from base 1. According to the germline V gene (reference sequence), CDR1 reads LNHDA and CDR2 reads SQIVND.

The origin of this receptor is a man aged 18 to 29 in good health and CMV-seropositive. The V gene is TRBV19 and the J gene is TRBJ1-5; a confident D gene designation cannot be given. The sequenced sample was PBMCs. The sequence in DNA is TGTGCCAGTAGTATCGGGTACGACAATCAGCCCCAGCATTTT. Its protein is CASSIGYDNQPQHF.